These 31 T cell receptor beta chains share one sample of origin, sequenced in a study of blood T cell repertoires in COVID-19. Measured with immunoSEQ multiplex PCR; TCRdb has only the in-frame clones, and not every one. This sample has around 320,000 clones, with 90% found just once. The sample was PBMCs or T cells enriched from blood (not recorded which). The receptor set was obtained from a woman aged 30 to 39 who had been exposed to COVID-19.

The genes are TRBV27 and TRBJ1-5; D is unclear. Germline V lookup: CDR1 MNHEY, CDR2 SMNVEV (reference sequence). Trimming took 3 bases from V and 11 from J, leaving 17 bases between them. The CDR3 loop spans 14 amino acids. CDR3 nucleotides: TGTGCCAGCAGTTTGGGAGGGAGTGGGTCGGCCCAGCATTTT. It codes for CASSLGGSGSAQHF.

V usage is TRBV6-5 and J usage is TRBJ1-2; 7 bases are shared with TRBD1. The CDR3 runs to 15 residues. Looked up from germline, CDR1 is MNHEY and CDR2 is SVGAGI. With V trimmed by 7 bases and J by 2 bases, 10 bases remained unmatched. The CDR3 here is CASTTSGTVNYGYTF. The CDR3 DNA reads TGTGCCAGCACCACCTCCGGGACAGTCAACTATGGCTACACCTTC.

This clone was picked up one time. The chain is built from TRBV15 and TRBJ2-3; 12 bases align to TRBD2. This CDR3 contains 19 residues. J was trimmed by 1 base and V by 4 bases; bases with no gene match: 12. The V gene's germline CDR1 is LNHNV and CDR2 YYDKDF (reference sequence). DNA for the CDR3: TGTGCCACCAGCAAGAGGTCCCTAGCGGGGGGGCCGGGCACAGATACGCAGTATTTT. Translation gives CATSKRSLAGGPGTDTQYF.

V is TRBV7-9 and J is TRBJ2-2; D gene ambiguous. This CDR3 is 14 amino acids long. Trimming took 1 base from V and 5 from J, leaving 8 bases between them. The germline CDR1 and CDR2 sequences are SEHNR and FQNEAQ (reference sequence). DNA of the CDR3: TGTGCCAGCAGCTTAGAACGACAAACCGGGGAGCTGTTTTTT. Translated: CASSLERQTGELFF.

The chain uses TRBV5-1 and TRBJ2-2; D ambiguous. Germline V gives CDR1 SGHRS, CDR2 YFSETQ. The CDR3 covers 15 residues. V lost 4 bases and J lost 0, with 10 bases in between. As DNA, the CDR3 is TGCGCCAGCAGCCTTGGCCCCGCGAACACCGGGGAGCTGTTTTTT. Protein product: CASSLGPANTGELFF.

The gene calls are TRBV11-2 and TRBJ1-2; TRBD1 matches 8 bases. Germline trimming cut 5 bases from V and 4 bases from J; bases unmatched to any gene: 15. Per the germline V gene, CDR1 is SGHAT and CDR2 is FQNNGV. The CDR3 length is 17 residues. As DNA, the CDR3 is TGTGCCAGCAGCCACCGGGACAGGTACCACCGCCTCTATGGCTACACCTTC. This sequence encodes CASSHRDRYHRLYGYTF.

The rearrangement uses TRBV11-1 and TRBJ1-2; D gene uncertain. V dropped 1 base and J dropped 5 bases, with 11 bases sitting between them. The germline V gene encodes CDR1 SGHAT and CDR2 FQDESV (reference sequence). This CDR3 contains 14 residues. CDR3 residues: CASSLVGGKYGYTF. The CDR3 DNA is TGTGCCAGCAGCTTAGTTGGAGGGAAATATGGCTACACCTTC.

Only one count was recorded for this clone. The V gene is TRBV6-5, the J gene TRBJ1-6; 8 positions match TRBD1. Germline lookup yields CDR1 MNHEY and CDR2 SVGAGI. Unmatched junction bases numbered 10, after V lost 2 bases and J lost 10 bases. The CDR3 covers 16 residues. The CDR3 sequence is CASSYAGQGAYSPLHF. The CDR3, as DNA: TGTGCCAGCAGTTACGCTGGTCAGGGGGCCTACTCACCCCTCCACTTT.

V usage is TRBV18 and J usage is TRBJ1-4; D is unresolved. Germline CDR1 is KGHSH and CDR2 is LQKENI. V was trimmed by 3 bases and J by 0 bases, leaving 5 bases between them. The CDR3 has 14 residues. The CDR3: CASSPPSTNEKLFF. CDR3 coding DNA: TGTGCCAGCTCACCCCCCTCAACTAATGAAAAACTGTTTTTT.

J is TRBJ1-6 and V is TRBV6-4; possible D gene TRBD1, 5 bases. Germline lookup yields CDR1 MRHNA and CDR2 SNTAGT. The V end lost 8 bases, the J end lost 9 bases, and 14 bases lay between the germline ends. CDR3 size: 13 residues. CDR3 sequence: CASSPGLGSPLHF. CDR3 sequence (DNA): TGTGCCAGCTCTCCGGGACTGGGTTCACCCCTCCACTTT.

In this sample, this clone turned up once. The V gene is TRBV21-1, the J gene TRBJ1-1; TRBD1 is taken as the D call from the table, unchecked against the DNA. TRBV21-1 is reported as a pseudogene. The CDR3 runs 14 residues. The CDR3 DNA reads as TGTGCCAGCAGCAATGGACAGGGAGAGACTGAAGCTTTCTTT. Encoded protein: CASSNGQGETEAFF.

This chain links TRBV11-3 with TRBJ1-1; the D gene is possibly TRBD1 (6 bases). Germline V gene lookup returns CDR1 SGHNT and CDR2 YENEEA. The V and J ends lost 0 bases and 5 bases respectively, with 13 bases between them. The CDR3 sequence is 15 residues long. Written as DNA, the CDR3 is TGTGCCAGCAGCTTAGAGTCGGGGGGCGCGACTGAAGCTTTCTTT. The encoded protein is CASSLESGGATEAFF.

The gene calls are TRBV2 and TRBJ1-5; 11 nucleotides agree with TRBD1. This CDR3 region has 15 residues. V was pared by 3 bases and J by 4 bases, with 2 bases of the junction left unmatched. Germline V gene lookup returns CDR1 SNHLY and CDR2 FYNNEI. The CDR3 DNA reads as TGTGCCAGCAGTGATGGGGACAGGGGGAATCAGCCCCAGCATTTT. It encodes CASSDGDRGNQPQHF.

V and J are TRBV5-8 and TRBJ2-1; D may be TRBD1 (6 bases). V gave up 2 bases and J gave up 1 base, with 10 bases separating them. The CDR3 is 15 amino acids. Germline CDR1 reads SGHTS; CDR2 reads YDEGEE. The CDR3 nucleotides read TGTGCCAGCAGCTTAGGACAGATTTCCTACAATGAGCAGTTCTTC. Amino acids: CASSLGQISYNEQFF.

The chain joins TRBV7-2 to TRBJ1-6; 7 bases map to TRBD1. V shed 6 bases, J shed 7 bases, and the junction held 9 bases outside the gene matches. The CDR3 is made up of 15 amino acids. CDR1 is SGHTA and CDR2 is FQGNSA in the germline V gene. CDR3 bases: TGTGCCAGCAGTCGACAGGGTTCTCGAAATTCACCCCTCCACTTT. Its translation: CASSRQGSRNSPLHF.

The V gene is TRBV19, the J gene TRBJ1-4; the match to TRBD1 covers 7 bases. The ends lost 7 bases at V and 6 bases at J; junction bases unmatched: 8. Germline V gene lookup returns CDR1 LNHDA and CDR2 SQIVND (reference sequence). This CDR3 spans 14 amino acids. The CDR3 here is CASTPRGAHEKLFF. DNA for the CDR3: TGTGCCAGTACCCCCAGGGGGGCGCATGAAAAACTGTTTTTT. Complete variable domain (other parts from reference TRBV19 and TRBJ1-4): DGGITQSPKYLFRKEGQNVTLSCEQNLNHDAMYWYRQDPGQGLRLIYYSQIVNDFQKGDIAEGYSVSREKKESFPLTVTSAQKNPTAFYLCASTPRGAHEKLFFGSGTQLSVL.

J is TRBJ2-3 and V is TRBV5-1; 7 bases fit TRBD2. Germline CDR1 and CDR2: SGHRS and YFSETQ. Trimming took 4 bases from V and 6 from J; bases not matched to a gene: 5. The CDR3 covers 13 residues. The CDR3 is CASSNGLGDTQYF. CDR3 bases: TGCGCCAGCAGCAACGGACTAGGCGATACGCAGTATTTT.

The CDR3: CAISDWGNRGYTF. In DNA form, the CDR3 reads TGTGCCATCAGTGATTGGGGCAATCGTGGCTACACCTTC. This chain links TRBV10-3 with TRBJ1-2, with D perhaps matching TRBD1 (5 bases). This CDR3 is built from 13 residues. V dropped 3 bases and J dropped 7 bases, with 12 bases sitting between them. Germline V gives CDR1 ENHRY, CDR2 SYGVKD.

The chain's CDR3 is CASSYRESNQPQHF. CDR3 DNA: TGCGCCAGCAGCTACAGGGAAAGCAATCAGCCCCAGCATTTT. This chain connects TRBV4-1 to TRBJ1-5; weak D call: TRBD1 (6 bases). V lost 5 bases and J 1 base, leaving 9 bases between the germline ends. Germline CDR1 and CDR2: MGHRA and YSYEKL. The CDR3 sequence is 14 residues long.

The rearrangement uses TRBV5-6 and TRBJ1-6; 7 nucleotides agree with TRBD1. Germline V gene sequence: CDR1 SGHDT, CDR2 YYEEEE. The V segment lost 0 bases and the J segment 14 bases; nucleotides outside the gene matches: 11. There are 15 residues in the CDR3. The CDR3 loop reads CASSLAARDSISLHF. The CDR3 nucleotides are TGTGCCAGCAGCTTGGCGGCCCGGGACAGTATCTCCCTCCACTTT.

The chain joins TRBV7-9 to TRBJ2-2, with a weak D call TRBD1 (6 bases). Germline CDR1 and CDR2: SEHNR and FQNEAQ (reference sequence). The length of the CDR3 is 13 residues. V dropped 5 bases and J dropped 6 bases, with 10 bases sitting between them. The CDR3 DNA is TGTGCCAGCAGCACCAGGGGTCCCGGGGAGCTGTTTTTT. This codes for CASSTRGPGELFF.

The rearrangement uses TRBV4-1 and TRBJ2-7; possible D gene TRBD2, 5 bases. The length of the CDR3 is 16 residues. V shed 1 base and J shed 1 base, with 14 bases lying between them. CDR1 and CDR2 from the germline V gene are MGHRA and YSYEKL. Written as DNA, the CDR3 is TGCGCCAGCAGCCAAGTAAGTGCTGAGGGTTCCTACGAGCAGTACTTC. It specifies CASSQVSAEGSYEQYF.

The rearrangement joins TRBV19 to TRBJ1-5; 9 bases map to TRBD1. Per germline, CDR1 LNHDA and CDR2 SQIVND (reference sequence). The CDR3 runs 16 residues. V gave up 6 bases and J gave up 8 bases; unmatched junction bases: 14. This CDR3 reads CASRSTGGAFDEPQHF. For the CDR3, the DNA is TGTGCCAGTAGATCTACAGGGGGCGCGTTCGATGAGCCCCAGCATTTT.

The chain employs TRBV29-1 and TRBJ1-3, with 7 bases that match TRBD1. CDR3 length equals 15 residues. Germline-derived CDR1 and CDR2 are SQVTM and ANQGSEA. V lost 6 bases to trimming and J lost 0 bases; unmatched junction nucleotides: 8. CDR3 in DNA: TGCAGCGTGCGAACGGGACAGCACTCTGGAAACACCATATATTTT. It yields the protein CSVRTGQHSGNTIYF.

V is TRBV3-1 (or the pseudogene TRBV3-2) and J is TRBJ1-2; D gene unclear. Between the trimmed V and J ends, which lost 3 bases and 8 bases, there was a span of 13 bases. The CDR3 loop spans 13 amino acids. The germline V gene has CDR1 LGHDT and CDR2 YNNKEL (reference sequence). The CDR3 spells CASSHLRFYGYTF. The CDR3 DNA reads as TGTGCCAGCAGCCATCTCAGGTTTTACGGCTACACCTTC.

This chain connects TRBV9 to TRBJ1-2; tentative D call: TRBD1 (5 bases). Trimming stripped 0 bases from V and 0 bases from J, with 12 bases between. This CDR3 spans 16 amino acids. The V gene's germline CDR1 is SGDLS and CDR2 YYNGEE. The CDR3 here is CASSVDPGNANYGYTF. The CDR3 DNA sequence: TGTGCCAGCAGCGTAGACCCAGGGAACGCTAACTATGGCTACACCTTC.

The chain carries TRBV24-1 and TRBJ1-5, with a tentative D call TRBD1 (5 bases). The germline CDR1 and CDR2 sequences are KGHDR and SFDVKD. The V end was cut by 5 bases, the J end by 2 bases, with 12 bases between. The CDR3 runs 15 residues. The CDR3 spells CATSVPGEGNQPQHF. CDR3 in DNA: TGTGCCACCAGTGTGCCGGGGGAGGGCAATCAGCCCCAGCATTTT.

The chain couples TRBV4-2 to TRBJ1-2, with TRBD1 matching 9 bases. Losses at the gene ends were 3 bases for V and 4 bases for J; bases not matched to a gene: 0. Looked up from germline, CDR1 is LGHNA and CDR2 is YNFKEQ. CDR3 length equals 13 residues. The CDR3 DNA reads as TGTGCCAGCAGCCAGGGACAGGGCTATGGCTACACCTTC. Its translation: CASSQGQGYGYTF.

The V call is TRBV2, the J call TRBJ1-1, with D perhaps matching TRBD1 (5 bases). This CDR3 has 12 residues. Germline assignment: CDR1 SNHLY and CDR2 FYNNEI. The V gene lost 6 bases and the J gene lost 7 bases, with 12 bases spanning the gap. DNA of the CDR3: TGTGCCAGCAGGGTCGACAGTTTTGAAGCTTTCTTT. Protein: CASRVDSFEAFF.

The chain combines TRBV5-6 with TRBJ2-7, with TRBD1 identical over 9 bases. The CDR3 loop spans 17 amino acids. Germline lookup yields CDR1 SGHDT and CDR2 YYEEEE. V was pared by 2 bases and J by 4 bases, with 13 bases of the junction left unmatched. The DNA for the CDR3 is TGTGCCAGCAGCTTCCTCCGTCCCGGGACAGGGAAATACGAGCAGTACTTC. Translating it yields CASSFLRPGTGKYEQYF. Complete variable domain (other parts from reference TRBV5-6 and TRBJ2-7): DAGVTQSPTHLIKTRGQQVTLRCSPKSGHDTVSWYQQALGQGPQFIFQYYEEEERQRGNFPDRFSGHQFPNYSSELNVNALLLGDSALYLCASSFLRPGTGKYEQYFGPGTRLTVT.

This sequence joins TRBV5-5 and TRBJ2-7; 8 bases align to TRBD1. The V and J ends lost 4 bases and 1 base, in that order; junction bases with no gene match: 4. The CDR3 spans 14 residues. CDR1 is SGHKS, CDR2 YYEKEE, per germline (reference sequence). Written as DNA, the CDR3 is TGTGCCAGCAGCGGAGGACAGGGATCCTACGAGCAGTACTTC. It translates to CASSGGQGSYEQYF.